The rows below give T cell receptor beta chains drawn from one sample of a study of memory B cells and T cells in multiple sclerosis. TCRdb's table, derived via immunoSEQ multiplex PCR, lists solely in-frame clones and lacks some. The sample gives over 35,000 clones, approximately 80% of which show up once; 0.85% to 1.3% is in the top ten. These TCRs are of unknown antigen specificity. The sequencing sample was made of PBMCs from blood kept in culture. These receptors originate from a human donor with multiple sclerosis. Each CDR3 is given with its conserved first and last residue. The size of a clone is reported for some rows only, either as once, few or many, or as a class for expanded clones.

J: TRBJ1-6
size: -
V: TRBV6-6
CDR3: CASSPPTGVSPLHF

J: TRBJ1-2
size: few
V: TRBV20-1
CDR3: CSDRRYDGYTF

J: -
size: -
V: TRBV11-3
CDR3: CASSLDRWSDEQYF

J: TRBJ1-1
size: -
V: TRBV27
CDR3: CASSPRGSHTEAFF

J: TRBJ2-5
size: -
V: TRBV29-1
CDR3: CSVDGTGEETQYF

J: TRBJ2-7
size: -
V: TRBV27
CDR3: CASSQGYSYEQYF

J: TRBJ1-1
size: -
V: TRBV15
CDR3: CATSSPAWGLEAFF

J: TRBJ2-1
size: once
V: TRBV5-5
CDR3: CASSQQDRVWGNEQFF

J: TRBJ1-5
size: -
V: TRBV2
CDR3: CASSEGTGPQPQHF

J: TRBJ2-7
size: -
V: TRBV6-5
CDR3: CASSYGTGNRYEQYF

J: TRBJ1-1
size: -
V: TRBV9
CDR3: CASSVAGVNTEAFF

J: TRBJ2-3
size: -
V: TRBV4-1
CDR3: CASSQDQPRGATQYF

J: TRBJ2-3
size: -
V: TRBV6-5
CDR3: CVTDGGSADTQYF

J: TRBJ1-2
size: -
V: TRBV5-5
CDR3: CASTYVILTGTTYGYTF

J: TRBJ2-5
size: -
V: TRBV2
CDR3: CASSEGSQETQYF

J: TRBJ1-1
size: -
V: TRBV6-4
CDR3: CASGKDSNTEAFF

J: TRBJ2-7
size: -
V: TRBV4-3
CDR3: CASSQDRGPSYEQYF

J: TRBJ1-4
size: -
V: TRBV7-3
CDR3: CASSCLWGIEKLFF

J: TRBJ1-6
size: medium-sized
V: TRBV7-2
CDR3: CASSLVGGVGSPLHF

J: TRBJ2-6
size: -
V: TRBV19
CDR3: CASNTASGANVLTF

J: TRBJ1-5
size: -
V: TRBV29-1
CDR3: CSVSKGGRNQPQHF

J: TRBJ1-2
size: few
V: TRBV6-1
CDR3: CASSRAPEGYTF

J: TRBJ1-1
size: once
V: TRBV29-1
CDR3: CSVRLNTEAFF

J: TRBJ1-3
size: -
V: TRBV5-1
CDR3: CASSPLEVSSGNTIYF

J: TRBJ1-2
size: -
V: TRBV5-1
CDR3: CASSPEGTYYGYTF

J: TRBJ1-5
size: -
V: TRBV5-8
CDR3: CASSLFGLGQPQHF

J: TRBJ2-2
size: -
V: TRBV19
CDR3: CASSIVNRAGELFF

J: TRBJ2-1
size: once
V: TRBV6-1
CDR3: CASSELAGAPYNEQFF

J: TRBJ2-1
size: -
V: TRBV19
CDR3: CASRRTVSSYNEQFF

J: TRBJ1-1
size: -
V: TRBV19
CDR3: CASRGGSPEAFF

J: TRBJ1-4
size: -
V: TRBV4-3
CDR3: CASSQDPEEKLFF

J: TRBJ1-2
size: -
V: TRBV5-1
CDR3: CASSFSPSSFYGYTF

J: TRBJ1-5
size: once
V: TRBV19
CDR3: CASRQGTSNQPQHF

J: TRBJ1-2
size: -
V: TRBV2
CDR3: CASSGGRIYGYTF

J: TRBJ2-2
size: -
V: TRBV19
CDR3: CASSIGLRLTGELFF

J: TRBJ1-4
size: -
V: TRBV6-4
CDR3: CASGYLRGSYFEKLFF

J: TRBJ1-5
size: once
V: TRBV28
CDR3: CASSFYRVASNQPQHF

J: TRBJ1-2
size: -
V: TRBV19
CDR3: CASSIQGRYGYTF